The T cell receptor (beta chain) described here comes from a study of blood T cell repertoires in COVID-19. CDR1 is SGHRS, CDR2 YFSETQ, per germline. Trimming pared 3 bases from V and 0 bases from J, leaving 12 bases between. The CDR3 runs to 16 residues. Generated by immunoSEQ multiplex PCR, the TCRdb table keeps only in-frame clones and is missing some. The table lists about 110,000 clones, over 65% of them singletons. During active infection, Seattle patients enrolled and were then monitored through disease. V is TRBV5-1 and J is TRBJ1-4; D possibly corresponds to TRBD1 (5 bases). Sequenced material: peripheral blood. This sequence was found in a man older than 75 with COVID-19, enrolled during active disease. CDR3 sequence (DNA): TGCGCCAGCAGCTCCTCGGGGGGTGCAACTAATGAAAAACTGTTTTTT. Encoded protein: CASSSSGGATNEKLFF.